Listed here is a single T cell receptor beta chain. The antigen is unknown. The record originates from a study of a mutant IDH1 vaccine in newly diagnosed glioma. Looking at the study overall: Onset of vaccination occurred 4-6 weeks following radiotherapy alone, or with temozolomide cycles. Therapy received beforehand was radiotherapy, temozolomide, or both, with most patients given both.

V lost 5 bases, J lost 0 bases, and 2 bases lay in between. In germline, CDR1 is SGHAT, CDR2 FQNNGV. This CDR3 region has 12 residues. Time point noted: week 23, last vaccination. Doses consisted of 300 ug of mutant IDH1 20-mer peptide each, paired with topical imiquimod. New WHO grade 3 or 4 astrocytomas that were IDH1-mutant and ATRX-lost occurred in the donors. General study results and limits: Whatever changes occurred in top peripheral T cell clonotypes seemed unrelated to pseudoprogression.

Here immunoSEQ multiplex PCR was the method, and the copy in TCRdb shows in-frame clones only, minus some. The sample records about 44,000 clones, 75% to 95% being singletons. This chain links TRBV11-2 with TRBJ1-3, with D unresolved. The source material was PBMCs, sampled from a glioma patient whose treatment included an IDH1 peptide vaccine. The sequence derives from a man aged 45 to 65 with glioma. The CDR3 protein is CASSHSGNTIYF. The CDR3 coding sequence is TGTGCCAGCAGCCACTCTGGAAACACCATATATTTT.